The 10 T cell receptor beta chains below come from one sample, sequenced in a study of identical twins. Using its own MiXCR run on the 5' RACE reads, TCRdb lists one record per CDR3 protein. The sample yields 350,000 to 500,000 distinct CDR3 sequences, 15% to 20% seen once. The source material was naive T cells sorted from blood. These receptors were taken from a man aged 50-59 years in good health.

This clonotype has more than one count but fewer than ten. In DNA, the CDR3 is TGCGCCAGCAGCTTGGCCGTAGGGGACTATGGCTACACCTTC. Protein product: CASSLAVGDYGYTF. J is TRBJ1-2 and V is TRBV5-1; D possibly corresponds to TRBD1 (5 bases). From germline, CDR1 is SGHRS and CDR2 YFSETQ. Trimming removed 0 bases from V and 3 bases from J, with 9 bases in between. The CDR3 consists of 14 residues. Filled out from reference TRBV5-1 and TRBJ1-2, the complete variable domain reads KAGVTQTPRYLIKTRGQQVTLSCSPISGHRSVSWYQQTPGQGLQFLFEYFSETQRNKGNFPGRFSGRQFSNSRSEMNVSTLELGDSALYLCASSLAVGDYGYTFGSGTRLTVV.

This rearrangement joins TRBV7-9 to TRBJ2-3, with D unresolved. V shed 6 bases and J shed 1 base, with 14 bases lying between them. Germline loops: CDR1 SEHNR, CDR2 FQNEAQ (reference sequence). This CDR3 is 15 amino acids long. CDR3 loop: CASSIRSSGTDTQYF. The CDR3 DNA reads TGTGCCAGCAGTATTAGGTCTTCGGGCACAGATACGCAGTATTTT.

The gene calls are TRBV20-1 and TRBJ2-1, with 11 bases identical to TRBD2. The junction had 3 bases not matched to a gene; V was cut back by 4 bases and J by 4 bases. The CDR3 length is 14 residues. From germline, CDR1 is DFQATT and CDR2 SNEGSKA (reference sequence). This CDR3 reads CSAMTSGAYNEQFF. The CDR3 coding sequence is TGCAGTGCTATGACTAGCGGGGCATACAATGAGCAGTTCTTC.

J is TRBJ2-1 and V is TRBV20-1; D is possibly TRBD2 (5 bases). Germline CDR1 DFQATT, CDR2 SNEGSKA (reference sequence). CDR3 length: 18 amino acids. With 1 base removed from V and 0 bases from J, the gap between germline ends came to 19 bases. The CDR3 here is CSARGQGPLAASYNEQFF. In DNA, the CDR3 is TGCAGTGCTAGAGGCCAAGGTCCGCTAGCCGCCTCCTACAATGAGCAGTTCTTC.

This clonotype was seen at least ten times. The gene calls are TRBV7-7 and TRBJ2-3; TRBD2 agrees at 7 bases. V lost 1 base, J lost 4 bases, and 8 bases stayed unmatched. The CDR3 totals 16 residues. The germline gives CDR1 SSHAT, CDR2 FNYEAQ (reference sequence). The CDR3 sequence: CASSLGGGLSADTQYF. CDR3 in DNA: TGTGCCAGCAGCTTAGGGGGGGGACTCAGCGCAGATACGCAGTATTTT. The full variable domain, its missing parts supplied by reference TRBV7-7 and TRBJ2-3, is GAGVSQSPRYKVTKRGQDVTLRCDPISSHATLYWYQQALGQGPEFLTYFNYEAQPDKSGLPSDRFSAERPEGSISTLTIQRTEQRDSAMYRCASSLGGGLSADTQYFGPGTRLTVL.

This clonotype was seen ten or more times. The V and J genes are TRBV6-1 and TRBJ2-1; possible D gene TRBD1, 6 bases. Germline assignment: CDR1 MNHNS and CDR2 SASEGT. CDR3 size: 15 residues. The V and J ends lost 6 bases and 8 bases respectively, with 20 bases between them. The CDR3 region is CASRSRGPGFHEQFF. As DNA, the CDR3 is TGTGCCAGCAGAAGCAGGGGACCCGGGTTCCATGAGCAGTTCTTC.

This clonotype was seen only a few times. The gene calls are TRBV11-1 and TRBJ2-2, with D perhaps TRBD1 or TRBD2 (5 bases each). CDR3 length: 18 amino acids. V was clipped by 5 bases and J by 2 bases, with 21 bases between them. In germline, CDR1 is SGHAT, CDR2 FQDESV (reference sequence). Here the CDR3 DNA reads TGTGCCAGCAGCCCGGCCCTCCGGGACGGGAAAAACACCGGGGAGCTGTTTTTT. Translating gives CASSPALRDGKNTGELFF.

This clonotype was recorded at least ten times. This chain joins TRBV5-1 and TRBJ2-2, with D tentatively TRBD2 (5 bases). Germline V CDR1 and CDR2: SGHRS, YFSETQ. The ends were cut back, 4 bases at V and 4 bases at J, with 14 bases in the middle. The CDR3 totals 15 residues. The CDR3 coding sequence is TGCGCCAGCAGCCCTGCTCCGAGGGCCACCGGGGAGCTGTTTTTT. Protein product: CASSPAPRATGELFF.

This chain links TRBV27 with TRBJ2-1; maybe TRBD1 (6 bases). CDR3 length equals 15 residues. Trimming left V 2 bases short and J 7 bases short, with 15 bases between. Germline V gene data show CDR1 as MNHEY and CDR2 as SMNVEV (reference sequence). CDR3 protein: CASSLVRGRLNEQFF. Written as DNA, the CDR3 is TGTGCCAGCAGTTTAGTCAGGGGAAGATTAAATGAGCAGTTCTTC.

This clonotype was counted ten times or more. The chain recombines TRBV20-1 with TRBJ2-7, with D possibly called TRBD1 or TRBD2 (7 bases each). Germline V lookup: CDR1 DFQATT, CDR2 SNEGSKA (reference sequence). The CDR3 has 14 amino acids. Trimming took 3 bases from V and 5 from J, leaving 17 bases between them. CDR3 nucleotides: TGCAGTGCTAGCAGAACAGGGGAGGGAGACGAGCAGTACTTC. Translated, it gives CSASRTGEGDEQYF.